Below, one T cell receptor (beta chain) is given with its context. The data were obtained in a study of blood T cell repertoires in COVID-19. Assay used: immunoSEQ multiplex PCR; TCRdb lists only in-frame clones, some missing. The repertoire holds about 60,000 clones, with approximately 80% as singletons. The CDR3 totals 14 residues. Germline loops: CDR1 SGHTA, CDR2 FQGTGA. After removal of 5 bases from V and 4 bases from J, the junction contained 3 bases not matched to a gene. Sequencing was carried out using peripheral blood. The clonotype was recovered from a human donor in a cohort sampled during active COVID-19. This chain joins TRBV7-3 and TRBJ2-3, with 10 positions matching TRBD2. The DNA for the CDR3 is TGTGCCAGCAGCCCTAGCGGGAGTGCAGATACGCAGTATTTT. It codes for CASSPSGSADTQYF.